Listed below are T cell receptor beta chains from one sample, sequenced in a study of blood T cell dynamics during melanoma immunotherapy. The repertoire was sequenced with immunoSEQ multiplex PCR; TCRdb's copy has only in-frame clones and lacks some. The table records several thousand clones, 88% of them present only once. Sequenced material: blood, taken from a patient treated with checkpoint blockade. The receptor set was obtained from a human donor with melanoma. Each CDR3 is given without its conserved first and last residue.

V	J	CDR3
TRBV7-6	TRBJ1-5	ASSLGGGFQPQH
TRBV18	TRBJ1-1	ASSPDGGFKADTEAF
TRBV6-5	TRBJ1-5	ASSTGGGQPQH
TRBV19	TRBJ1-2	ASSPRQGTYGYT
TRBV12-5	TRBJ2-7	ASGPDHYEQY
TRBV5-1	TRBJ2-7	ASSLGAREQY
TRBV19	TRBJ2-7	ASRDRGSYEQY
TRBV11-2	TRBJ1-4	ASSSPNPNEKLF
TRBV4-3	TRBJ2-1	ASSQRIGGLYNEQF
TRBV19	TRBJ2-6	ASRTNGVSSGANVLT
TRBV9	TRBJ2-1	ASSVREYNEQF
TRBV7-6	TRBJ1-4	ASSLNRGNEKLF
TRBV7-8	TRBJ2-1	ASSSPTSTSYNEQF
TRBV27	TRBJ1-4	ASSFMGAEAWATNEKLF
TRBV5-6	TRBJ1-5	ASSSQGLGQPQH
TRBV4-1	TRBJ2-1	ASSQDKRGRDWGSEQF
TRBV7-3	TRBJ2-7	ASSLSGQGAFEQY
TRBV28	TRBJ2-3	ASSLPSGLTDTQY
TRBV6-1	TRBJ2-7	ASNVANRPNYEQY
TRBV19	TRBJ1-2	ASSIQENYGYT
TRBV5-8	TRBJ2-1	ASSHSTGRNEQF
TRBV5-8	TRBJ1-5	ASSQGGRGSGQPQH
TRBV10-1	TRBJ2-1	ASSDRTTSPNEQF
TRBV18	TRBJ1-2	ASSPGGAGYGYT
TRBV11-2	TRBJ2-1	ASSLASGSPPLHEQF
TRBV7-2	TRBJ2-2	ASSRTGTLNTGELF
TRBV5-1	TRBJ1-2	ASSVQGDYGYT
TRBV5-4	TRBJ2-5	ASSLEDRAETQY
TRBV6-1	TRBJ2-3	ASSGQGDGPNTQY
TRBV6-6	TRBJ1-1	ASSSPGQGDTEAF
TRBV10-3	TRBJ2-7	AISEGGTFHRAVYEQY
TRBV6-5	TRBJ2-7	ASSYQASSYEQY
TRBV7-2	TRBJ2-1	ASSLGRLAGVEQF
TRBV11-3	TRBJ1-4	ASSLYPNEKLF
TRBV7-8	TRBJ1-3	ASSLVEENTIY
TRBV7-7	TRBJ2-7	ASSSGQGANEQH
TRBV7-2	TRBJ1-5	ASSSGAARNQPQH
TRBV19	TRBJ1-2	ASSPTGGHGYT
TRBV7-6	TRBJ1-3	ASSLTRGTGNTIY
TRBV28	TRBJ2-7	ASRRAGVYEQY
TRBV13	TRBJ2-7	ASSPPDRAEHYEQY
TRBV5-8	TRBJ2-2	ASSRGLFDTGELF
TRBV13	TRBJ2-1	ASSLSLSGRAAQF
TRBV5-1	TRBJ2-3	ASSLASSGSGDTQY
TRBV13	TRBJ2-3	ASSQRPEDTQY
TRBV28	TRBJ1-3	ASRQIVRVKRRNTIY
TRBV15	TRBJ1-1	ATSRVDRGRPEAF
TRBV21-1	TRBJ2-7	ASSKVPSRHACEQY
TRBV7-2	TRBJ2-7	ASSITGVEQY
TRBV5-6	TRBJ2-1	ASSLGLAGVNEQF
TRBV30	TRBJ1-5	AWTGGGGQPQH
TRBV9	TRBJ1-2	ASSVGLGAEDYGYT
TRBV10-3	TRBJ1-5	AISESGGGQGNQPQH
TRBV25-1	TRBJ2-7	ASSESWGFQY
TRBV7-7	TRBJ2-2	ASSSAGGTGELF
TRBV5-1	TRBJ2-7	ASSLRGGYEQY
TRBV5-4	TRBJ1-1	ASSLFHGGLNTEAF
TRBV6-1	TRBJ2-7	ASTERATGGGEQY
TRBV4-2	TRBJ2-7	ASSQVGSGTNEQY